Listed below are T cell receptor beta chains from one sample, sequenced in a study of blood T cell repertoires in COVID-19. TCRdb's table, derived via immunoSEQ multiplex PCR, lists solely in-frame clones and lacks some. The repertoire holds about 380,000 clones, with approximately 84% as singletons. Source material: PBMCs or T cells enriched from blood (not recorded which). The receptors here all came from a woman aged 30 to 39 who had recovered from COVID-19. Both conserved end residues are part of each CDR3. Fields, in order: V gene, D gene, J gene, clone size, CDR3 protein, CDR3 DNA. D genes are given only for firm matches. The size entry is marked missing in some rows and otherwise reads once, few, many or a size class.

>TRBV2|TRBD1|TRBJ1-5|NA
CASSGRTGRNQPQHF
TGTGCCAGCAGTGGCCGGACAGGGCGCAATCAGCCCCAGCATTTT
>TRBV6-1|NA|TRBJ1-6|NA
CASSELQGPKPLHF
TGTGCCAGCAGTGAATTGCAGGGGCCAAAGCCCCTCCACTTT
>TRBV6-5|NA|TRBJ1-2|NA
CASSYSTRGHGYTF
TGTGCCAGCAGTTACTCGACTAGGGGCCATGGCTACACCTTC
>TRBV28|NA|TRBJ1-5|NA
CASSLAIRQPQHF
TGTGCCAGCAGTTTGGCCATAAGACAGCCCCAGCATTTT
>TRBV19|TRBD2|TRBJ2-1|few
CASQRPGLAGSRAYNEQFF
TGTGCCAGTCAACGTCCGGGACTAGCGGGTAGTCGGGCCTACAATGAGCAGTTCTTC
>TRBV29-1|TRBD1|TRBJ2-1|NA
CSAAPRDRSYNEQFF
TGCAGCGCCGCCCCCCGGGACAGATCCTACAATGAGCAGTTCTTC
>TRBV5-4|TRBD2|TRBJ2-3|few
CASSFGLAGGDTQYF
TGTGCCAGCAGCTTTGGACTAGCGGGAGGAGATACGCAGTATTTT
>TRBV3-1/TRBV3-2|NA|TRBJ1-1|NA
CASRTERGNTEAFF
TGTGCCAGCCGGACAGAGAGAGGGAACACTGAAGCTTTCTTT
>TRBV14|NA|TRBJ2-3|NA
CASSQVLANADTQYF
TGTGCCAGCAGCCAAGTCCTTGCGAACGCAGATACGCAGTATTTT
>TRBV18|TRBD1|TRBJ1-4|once
CASSPPSGQHEKLFF
TGTGCCAGCTCACCACCGTCGGGACAGCATGAAAAACTGTTTTTT
>TRBV3-1/TRBV3-2|NA|TRBJ2-1|NA
CASSLGTGTNNEQFF
TGTGCCAGCAGCCTCGGCACCGGGACAAACAATGAGCAGTTCTTC
>TRBV10-3|TRBD1|TRBJ2-1|NA
CAISENPRTGSSYNEQFF
TGTGCCATCAGTGAGAACCCAAGGACAGGCAGCTCCTACAATGAGCAGTTCTTC
>TRBV3-1/TRBV3-2|NA|TRBJ2-5|NA
CASSQEWGAQETQYF
TGTGCCAGCAGCCAAGAGTGGGGCGCTCAAGAGACCCAGTACTTC
>TRBV5-4|TRBD2|TRBJ2-7|NA
CASSLGLAGNYEQYF
TGTGCCAGCAGCTTGGGGCTAGCGGGAAACTACGAGCAGTACTTC
>TRBV28|TRBD2|TRBJ2-1|NA
CASRARAGVSEQFF
TGTGCCAGCCGTGCCAGAGCGGGAGTTAGTGAGCAGTTCTTC
>TRBV4-2|NA|TRBJ2-5|few
CASSQGSGRREETQYF
TGTGCCAGCAGCCAAGGAAGCGGAAGAAGGGAAGAGACCCAGTACTTC
>TRBV6-5|NA|TRBJ1-2|NA
CASSYSTQGGWGYTF
TGTGCCAGCAGTTACTCGACGCAGGGAGGGTGGGGCTACACCTTC
>TRBV5-1|NA|TRBJ1-2|NA
CASSTYGGAVYGYTF
TGCGCCAGCAGCACCTATGGGGGGGCCGTCTATGGCTACACCTTC
>TRBV7-2|NA|TRBJ1-4|once
CASSSGGVSGEKLFF
TGTGCCAGCAGCAGTGGAGGGGTTAGTGGTGAAAAACTGTTTTTT
>TRBV5-8|TRBD1|TRBJ1-1|NA
CASSGGQLNTEAFF
TGTGCCAGCAGCGGGGGACAGCTGAACACTGAAGCTTTCTTT
>TRBV28|TRBD1|TRBJ2-1|once
CASSQTSNRGYNEQFF
TGTGCCAGCAGTCAAACATCAAACAGGGGATACAATGAGCAGTTCTTC
>TRBV19|NA|TRBJ2-2|few
CASSPPHGGDTNTGELFF
TGTGCCAGTAGTCCCCCCCACGGGGGAGATACGAACACCGGGGAGCTGTTTTTT
>TRBV6-4|TRBD1|TRBJ1-2|NA
CASSDGQGSFDGYTF
TGTGCCAGCAGTGACGGACAGGGGTCCTTTGATGGCTACACCTTC
>TRBV2|TRBD2|TRBJ2-1|once
CASLVGLAGAWNEQFF
TGTGCCAGCCTCGTTGGACTAGCGGGAGCATGGAATGAGCAGTTCTTC
>TRBV11-1|TRBD2|TRBJ2-1|NA
CASSLVLADYNEQFF
TGTGCCAGCAGCTTAGTTCTAGCGGACTACAATGAGCAGTTCTTC
>TRBV4-2|TRBD1|TRBJ2-1|NA
CASSRQGALSYNEQFF
TGTGCCAGCAGCCGACAGGGGGCTCTCTCCTACAATGAGCAGTTCTTC
>TRBV10-3|NA|TRBJ2-3|NA
CATGDPDTQYF
TGTGCCACCGGGGATCCAGATACGCAGTATTTT
>TRBV7-2|NA|TRBJ1-2|NA
CASSLDRGGDGYTF
TGTGCCAGCAGCTTAGATCGGGGGGGCGATGGCTACACCTTC
>TRBV6-6|TRBD1|TRBJ1-6|NA
CASSYFDRGNSPLHF
TGTGCCAGCAGTTACTTCGACAGGGGCAATTCACCCCTCCACTTT
>TRBV7-3|NA|TRBJ2-3|NA
CASSLKGEDTQYF
TGTGCCAGCAGCTTAAAGGGGGAAGATACGCAGTATTTT
>TRBV6-5|TRBD1|TRBJ2-7|NA
CASSRQGASYEQYF
TGTGCCAGCAGCCGACAGGGGGCCTCCTACGAGCAGTACTTC
>TRBV7-9|NA|TRBJ2-7|once
CASSPARGAFYEQYF
TGTGCCAGCAGTCCGGCACGGGGAGCCTTCTACGAGCAGTACTTC
>TRBV9|NA|TRBJ1-1|NA
CASSVVEGPGTEAFF
TGTGCCAGCAGCGTAGTGGAGGGGCCGGGGACTGAAGCTTTCTTT
>TRBV28|NA|TRBJ1-1|once
CASSFQGSNTEAFF
TGTGCCAGCAGTTTTCAGGGGAGCAACACTGAAGCTTTCTTT
>TRBV3-1/TRBV3-2|TRBD1|TRBJ1-1|few
CASSHTRTGETEAFF
TGTGCCAGCAGCCACACCCGGACAGGGGAAACTGAAGCTTTCTTT
>TRBV5-6|NA|TRBJ2-2|few
CASSSSRVSTGELFF
TGTGCCAGCAGCTCCTCCAGGGTGTCCACCGGGGAGCTGTTTTTT
>TRBV28|TRBD1|TRBJ1-2|NA
CASSPWVLGQGQYTF
TGTGCCAGCAGTCCATGGGTGTTGGGACAGGGGCAGTACACCTTC
>TRBV10-3|NA|TRBJ1-5|NA
CAISESEGRKPQHF
TGTGCCATCAGTGAGTCGGAGGGGAGGAAGCCCCAGCATTTT
>TRBV6-4|TRBD1|TRBJ1-2|NA
CASSPDRAGYGYTF
TGTGCCAGCAGTCCGGACAGGGCGGGTTATGGCTACACCTTC